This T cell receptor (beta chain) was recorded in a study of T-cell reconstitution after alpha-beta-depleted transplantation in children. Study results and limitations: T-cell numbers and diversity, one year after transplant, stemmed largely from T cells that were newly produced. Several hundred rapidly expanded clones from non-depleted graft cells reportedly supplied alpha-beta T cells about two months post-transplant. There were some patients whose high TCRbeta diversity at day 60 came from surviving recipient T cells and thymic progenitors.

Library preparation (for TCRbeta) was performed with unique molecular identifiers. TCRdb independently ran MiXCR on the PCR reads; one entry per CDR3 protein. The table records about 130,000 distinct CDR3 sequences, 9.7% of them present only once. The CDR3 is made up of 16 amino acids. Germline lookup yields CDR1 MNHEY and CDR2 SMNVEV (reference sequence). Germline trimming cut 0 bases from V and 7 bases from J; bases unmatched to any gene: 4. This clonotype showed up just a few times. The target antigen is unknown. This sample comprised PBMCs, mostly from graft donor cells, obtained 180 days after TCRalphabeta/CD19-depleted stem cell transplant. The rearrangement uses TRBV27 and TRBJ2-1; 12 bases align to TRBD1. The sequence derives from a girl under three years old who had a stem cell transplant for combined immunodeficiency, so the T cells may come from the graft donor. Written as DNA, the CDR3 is TGTGCCAGCAGTTTATCGGGGACAGGGGGCGGGAATGAGCAGTTCTTC. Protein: CASSLSGTGGGNEQFF.